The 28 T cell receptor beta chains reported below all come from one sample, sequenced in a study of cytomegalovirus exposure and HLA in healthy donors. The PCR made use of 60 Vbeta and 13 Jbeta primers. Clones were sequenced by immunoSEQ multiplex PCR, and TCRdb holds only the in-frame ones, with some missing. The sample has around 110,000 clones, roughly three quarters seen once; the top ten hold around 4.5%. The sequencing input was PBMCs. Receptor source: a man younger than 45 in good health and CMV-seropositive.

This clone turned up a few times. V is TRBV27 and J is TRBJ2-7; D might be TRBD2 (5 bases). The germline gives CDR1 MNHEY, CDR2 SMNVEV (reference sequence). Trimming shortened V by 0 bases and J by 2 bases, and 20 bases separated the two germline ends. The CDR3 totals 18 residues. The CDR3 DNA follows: TGTGCCAGCAGTTTATCGAGGAGTAGGCGCGGGCAAGCCTACGAGCAGTACTTC. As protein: CASSLSRSRRGQAYEQYF.

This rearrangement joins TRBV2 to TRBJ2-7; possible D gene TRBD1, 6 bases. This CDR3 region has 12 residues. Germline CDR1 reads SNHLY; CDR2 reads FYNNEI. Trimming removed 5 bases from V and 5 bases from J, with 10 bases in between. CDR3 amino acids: CASSIQGNEQYF. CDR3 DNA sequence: TGTGCCAGCAGTATCCAGGGGAACGAGCAGTACTTC.

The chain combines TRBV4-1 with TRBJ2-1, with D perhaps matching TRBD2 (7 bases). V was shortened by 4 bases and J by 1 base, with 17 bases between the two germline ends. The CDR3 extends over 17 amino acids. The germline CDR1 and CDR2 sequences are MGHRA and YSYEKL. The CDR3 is CASSPEGGGRSYNEQFF. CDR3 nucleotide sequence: TGCGCCAGCAGCCCCGAGGGCGGGGGCCGTTCCTACAATGAGCAGTTCTTC.

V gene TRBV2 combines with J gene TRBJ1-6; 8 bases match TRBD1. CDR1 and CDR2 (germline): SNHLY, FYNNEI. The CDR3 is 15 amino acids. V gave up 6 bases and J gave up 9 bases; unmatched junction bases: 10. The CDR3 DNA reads TGTGCCAGCAGAGTCCAGGGGGCTGTTGGTTCACCCCTCCACTTT. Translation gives CASRVQGAVGSPLHF.

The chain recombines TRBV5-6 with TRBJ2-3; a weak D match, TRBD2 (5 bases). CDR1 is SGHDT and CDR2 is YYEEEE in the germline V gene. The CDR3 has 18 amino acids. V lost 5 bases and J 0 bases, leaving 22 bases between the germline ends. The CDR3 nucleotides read TGTGCCAGCAGGGGAGTGCCTGGTAGCCGGGTTAGCACAGATACGCAGTATTTT. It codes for CASRGVPGSRVSTDTQYF. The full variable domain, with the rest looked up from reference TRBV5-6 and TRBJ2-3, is DAGVTQSPTHLIKTRGQQVTLRCSPKSGHDTVSWYQQALGQGPQFIFQYYEEEERQRGNFPDRFSGHQFPNYSSELNVNALLLGDSALYLCASRGVPGSRVSTDTQYFGPGTRLTVL.

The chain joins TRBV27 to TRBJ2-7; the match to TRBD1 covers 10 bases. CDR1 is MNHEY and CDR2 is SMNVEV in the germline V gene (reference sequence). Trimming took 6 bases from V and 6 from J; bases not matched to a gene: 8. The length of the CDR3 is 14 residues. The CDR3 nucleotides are TGTGCCAGCAGCCGACCGGGACAGGGGACCGAGCAGTACTTC. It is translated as CASSRPGQGTEQYF.

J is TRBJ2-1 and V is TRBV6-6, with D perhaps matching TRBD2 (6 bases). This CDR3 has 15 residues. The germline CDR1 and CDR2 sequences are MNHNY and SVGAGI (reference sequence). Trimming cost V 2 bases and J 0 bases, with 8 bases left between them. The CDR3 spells CASSYRGSSYNEQFF. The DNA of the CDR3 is TGTGCCAGCAGTTACCGGGGGAGCTCCTACAATGAGCAGTTCTTC.

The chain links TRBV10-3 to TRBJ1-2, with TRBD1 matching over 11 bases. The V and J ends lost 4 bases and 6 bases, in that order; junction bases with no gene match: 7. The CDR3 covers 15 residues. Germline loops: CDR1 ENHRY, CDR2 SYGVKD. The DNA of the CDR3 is TGTGCCATCAGTGGTCCGGGACAGGGGGGTCATGGCTACACCTTC. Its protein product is CAISGPGQGGHGYTF.

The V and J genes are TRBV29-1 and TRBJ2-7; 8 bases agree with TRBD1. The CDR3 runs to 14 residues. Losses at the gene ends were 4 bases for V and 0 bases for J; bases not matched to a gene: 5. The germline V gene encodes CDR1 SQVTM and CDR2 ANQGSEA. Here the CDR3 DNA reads TGCAGCGTTGTCGTCGGACAGGGCTCCTACGAGCAGTACTTC. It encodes CSVVVGQGSYEQYF.

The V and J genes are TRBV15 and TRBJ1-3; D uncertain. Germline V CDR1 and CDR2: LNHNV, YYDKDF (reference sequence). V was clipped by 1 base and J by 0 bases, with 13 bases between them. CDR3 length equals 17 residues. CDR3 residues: CATSRAPHLTSGNTIYF. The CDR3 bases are TGTGCCACCAGCAGAGCCCCACACCTTACCTCTGGAAACACCATATATTTT. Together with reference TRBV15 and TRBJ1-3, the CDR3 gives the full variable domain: DAMVIQNPRYQVTQFGKPVTLSCSQTLNHNVMYWYQQKSSQAPKLLFHYYDKDFNNEADTPDNFQSRRPNTSFCFLDIRSPGLGDTAMYLCATSRAPHLTSGNTIYFGEGSWLTVV.

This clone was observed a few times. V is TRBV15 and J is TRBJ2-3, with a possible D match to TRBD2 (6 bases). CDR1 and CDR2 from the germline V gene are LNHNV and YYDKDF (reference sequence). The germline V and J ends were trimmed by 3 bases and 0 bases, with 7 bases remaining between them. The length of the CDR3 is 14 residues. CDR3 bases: TGTGCCACCAGCAGCGGGGGAAGCACAGATACGCAGTATTTT. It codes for CATSSGGSTDTQYF.

The CDR3 DNA follows: TGTGCCAGCAGCTTTGACACCTCTGGAAACACCATATATTTT. It translates to CASSFDTSGNTIYF. This chain joins TRBV11-2 and TRBJ1-3; D unresolved. CDR1 SGHAT and CDR2 FQNNGV come from the germline V gene. CDR3 size: 14 residues. Trimming left V 3 bases short and J 0 bases short, with 6 bases between.

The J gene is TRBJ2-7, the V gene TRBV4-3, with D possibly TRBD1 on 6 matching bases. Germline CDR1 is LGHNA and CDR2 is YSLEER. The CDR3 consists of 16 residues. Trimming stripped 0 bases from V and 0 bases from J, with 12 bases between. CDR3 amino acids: CASSQDLNRASYEQYF. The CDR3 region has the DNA TGCGCCAGCAGCCAAGATTTGAACAGGGCCTCCTACGAGCAGTACTTC.

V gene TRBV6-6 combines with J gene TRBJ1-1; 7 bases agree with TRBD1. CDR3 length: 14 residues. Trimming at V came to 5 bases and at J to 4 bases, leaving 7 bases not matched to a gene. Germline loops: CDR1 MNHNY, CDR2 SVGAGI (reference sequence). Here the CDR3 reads CASSREPGGTEAFF. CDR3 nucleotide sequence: TGTGCCAGCAGTAGGGAACCAGGGGGCACTGAAGCTTTCTTT.

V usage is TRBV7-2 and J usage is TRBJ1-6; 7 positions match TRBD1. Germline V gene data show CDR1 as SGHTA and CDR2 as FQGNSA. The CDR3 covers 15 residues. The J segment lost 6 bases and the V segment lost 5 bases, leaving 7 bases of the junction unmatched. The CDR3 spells CASSPRTGSNSPLHF. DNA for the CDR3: TGTGCCAGCAGCCCCCGGACAGGTAGTAATTCACCCCTCCACTTT.

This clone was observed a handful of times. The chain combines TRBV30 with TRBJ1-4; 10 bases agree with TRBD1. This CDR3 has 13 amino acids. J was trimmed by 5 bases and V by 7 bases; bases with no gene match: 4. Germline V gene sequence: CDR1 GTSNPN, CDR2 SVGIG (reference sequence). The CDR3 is CASRTGGNEKLFF. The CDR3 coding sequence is TGTGCCTCCCGGACAGGGGGAAATGAAAAACTGTTTTTT.

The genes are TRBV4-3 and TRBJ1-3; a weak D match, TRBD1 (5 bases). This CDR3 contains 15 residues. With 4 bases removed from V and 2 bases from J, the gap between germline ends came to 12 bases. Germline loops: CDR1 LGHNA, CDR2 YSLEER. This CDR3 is CASSPNGAAGNTIYF. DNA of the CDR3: TGCGCCAGCAGCCCGAATGGGGCGGCTGGAAACACCATATATTTT.

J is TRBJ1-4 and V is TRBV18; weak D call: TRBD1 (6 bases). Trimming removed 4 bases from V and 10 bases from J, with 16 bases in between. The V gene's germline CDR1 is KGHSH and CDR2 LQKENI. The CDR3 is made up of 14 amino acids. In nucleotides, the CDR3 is TGTGCCAGCTCACTCCGCCACAGGGAGGGAAAACTGTTTTTT. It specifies CASSLRHREGKLFF.

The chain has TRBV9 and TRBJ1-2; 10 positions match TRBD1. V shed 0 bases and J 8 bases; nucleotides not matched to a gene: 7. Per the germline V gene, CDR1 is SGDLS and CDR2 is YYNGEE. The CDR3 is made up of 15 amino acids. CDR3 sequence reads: CASSVVTGGFGGYTF. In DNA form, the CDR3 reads TGTGCCAGCAGCGTAGTGACAGGGGGCTTTGGGGGCTACACCTTC.

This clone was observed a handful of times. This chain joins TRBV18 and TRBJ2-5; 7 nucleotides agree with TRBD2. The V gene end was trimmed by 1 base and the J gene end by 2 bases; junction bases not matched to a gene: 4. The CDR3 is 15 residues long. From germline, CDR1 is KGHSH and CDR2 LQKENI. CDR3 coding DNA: TGTGCCAGCTCACCACGGGAGGGAGGACAAGAGACCCAGTACTTC. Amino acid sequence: CASSPREGGQETQYF.

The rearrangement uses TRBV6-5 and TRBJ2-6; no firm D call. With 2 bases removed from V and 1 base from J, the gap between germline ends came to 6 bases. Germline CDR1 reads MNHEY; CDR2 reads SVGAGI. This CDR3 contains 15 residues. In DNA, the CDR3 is TGTGCCAGCAGTTACGACATATCTGGGGCCAACGTCCTGACTTTC. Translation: CASSYDISGANVLTF.

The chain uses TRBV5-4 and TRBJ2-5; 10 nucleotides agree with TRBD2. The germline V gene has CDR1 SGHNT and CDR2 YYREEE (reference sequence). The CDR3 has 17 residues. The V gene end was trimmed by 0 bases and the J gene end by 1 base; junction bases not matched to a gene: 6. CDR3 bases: TGTGCCAGCAGCTTGGCCGGCGAGCGGGGGGGCCAAGAGACCCAGTACTTC. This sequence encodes CASSLAGERGGQETQYF.

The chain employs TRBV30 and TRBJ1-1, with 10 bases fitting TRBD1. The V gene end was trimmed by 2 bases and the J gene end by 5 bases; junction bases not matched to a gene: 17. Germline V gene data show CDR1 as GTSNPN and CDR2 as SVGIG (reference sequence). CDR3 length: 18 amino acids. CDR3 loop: CAWSTRQGAPALGTEAFF. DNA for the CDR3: TGTGCCTGGAGTACCAGACAGGGGGCGCCAGCTTTAGGAACTGAAGCTTTCTTT.

The CDR3 sequence: CASSPLGTEAFF. The DNA for the CDR3 is TGTGCCAGCTCCCCCCTAGGCACTGAAGCTTTCTTT. The V and J genes are TRBV18 and TRBJ1-1; D not resolved. This CDR3 is 12 amino acids long. CDR1 and CDR2 from the germline V gene are KGHSH and LQKENI. V dropped 6 bases and J dropped 4 bases, with 9 bases sitting between them.

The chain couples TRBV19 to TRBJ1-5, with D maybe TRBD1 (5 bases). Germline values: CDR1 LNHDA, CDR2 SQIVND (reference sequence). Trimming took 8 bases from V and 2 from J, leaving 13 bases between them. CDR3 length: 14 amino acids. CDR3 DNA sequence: TGTGCCAGTCAAAGAGGAGGGGGCAATCAGCCCCAGCATTTT. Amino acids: CASQRGGGNQPQHF. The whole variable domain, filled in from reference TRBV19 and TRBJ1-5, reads DGGITQSPKYLFRKEGQNVTLSCEQNLNHDAMYWYRQDPGQGLRLIYYSQIVNDFQKGDIAEGYSVSREKKESFPLTVTSAQKNPTAFYLCASQRGGGNQPQHFGDGTRLSIL.

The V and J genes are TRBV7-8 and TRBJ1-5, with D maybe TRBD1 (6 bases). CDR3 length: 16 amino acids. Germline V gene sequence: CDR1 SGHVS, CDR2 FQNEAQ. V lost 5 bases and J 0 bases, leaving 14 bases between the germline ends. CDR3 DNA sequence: TGTGCCAGCAGCCCTGACAGGACCTATAGCAATCAGCCCCAGCATTTT. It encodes CASSPDRTYSNQPQHF.

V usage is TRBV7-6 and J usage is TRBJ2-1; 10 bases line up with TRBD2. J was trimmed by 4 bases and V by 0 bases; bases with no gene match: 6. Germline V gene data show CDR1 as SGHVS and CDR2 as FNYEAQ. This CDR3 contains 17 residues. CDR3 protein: CASSLAYIAGGYNEQFF. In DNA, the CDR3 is TGTGCCAGCAGCTTAGCGTATATAGCGGGGGGATACAATGAGCAGTTCTTC.

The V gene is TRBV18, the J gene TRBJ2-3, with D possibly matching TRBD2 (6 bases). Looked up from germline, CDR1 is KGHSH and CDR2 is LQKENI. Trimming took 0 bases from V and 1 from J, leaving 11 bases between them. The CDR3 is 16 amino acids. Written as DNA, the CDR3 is TGTGCCAGCTCACCACCGGGGCGGGGAGGCACAGATACGCAGTATTTT. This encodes CASSPPGRGGTDTQYF. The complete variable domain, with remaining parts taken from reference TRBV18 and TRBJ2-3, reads NAGVMQNPRHLVRRRGQEARLRCSPMKGHSHVYWYRQLPEEGLKFMVYLQKENIIDESGMPKERFSAEFPKEGPSILRIQQVVRGDSAAYFCASSPPGRGGTDTQYFGPGTRLTVL.